These 27 T cell receptor beta chains originate from one sample sequenced in a study of Tregs in tolerant kidney transplant recipients. Profiled with immunoSEQ multiplex PCR; TCRdb holds only in-frame clones, not every one. The sample has roughly 70,000 clones; roughly 84% are singletons. The source material was CD4+ T cells from blood. These receptors all stem from a human donor in good health.

The sample holds one count of this clone. The V call is TRBV6-5, the J call TRBJ2-5, with D possibly being TRBD1 or TRBD2 (5 bases each). Germline CDR1 and CDR2: MNHEY and SVGAGI. The CDR3 length is 14 residues. V was clipped by 5 bases and J by 4 bases, with 14 bases between them. DNA of the CDR3: TGTGCCAGCAGTCCCGGGACCTATTCAGAGACCCAGTACTTC. Its protein product is CASSPGTYSETQYF.

This clone was detected only a few times. The chain recombines TRBV4-3 with TRBJ2-3; 12 bases fit TRBD2. This CDR3 is 17 amino acids long. Germline V gives CDR1 LGHNA, CDR2 YSLEER. V shed 1 base, J shed 0 bases, and the junction held 2 bases outside the gene matches. CDR3 sequence (DNA): TGCGCCAGCAGCCAAGGGACTAGCGGGGATAGCACAGATACGCAGTATTTT. This translates into CASSQGTSGDSTDTQYF.

Comment on this clone: Other DNA sequences in this sample translate to the same CDR3. This chain uses TRBV7-3 with TRBJ2-1; D not certain. The CDR3 is 13 residues long. The V gene lost 2 bases and the J gene lost 5 bases, with 7 bases spanning the gap. Germline V CDR1 and CDR2: SGHTA, FQGTGA. CDR3 coding DNA: TGTGCCAGCAGCTTATCCGAGAACAATGAGCAGTTCTTC. Its protein product is CASSLSENNEQFF.

The CDR3 region has the DNA TGCAGCGTTACTTTGGGAGCTGGGGCCAACGTCCTGACTTTC. Translated, it gives CSVTLGAGANVLTF. This rearrangement joins TRBV29-1 to TRBJ2-6, with D possibly matching TRBD2 (5 bases). Trimming removed 5 bases at V and 2 bases at J, with 10 bases between. CDR1 SQVTM and CDR2 ANQGSEA come from the germline V gene. The length of the CDR3 is 14 residues.

This clone was counted between two and nine times. This chain joins TRBV19 and TRBJ2-5; 8 bases match TRBD2. Looked up from germline, CDR1 is LNHDA and CDR2 is SQIVND (reference sequence). The ends lost 8 bases at V and 4 bases at J; junction bases unmatched: 3. This CDR3 is 12 amino acids long. The CDR3 DNA is TGTGCCAGTCCGGGGGGGGGAGAGACCCAGTACTTC. This translates into CASPGGGETQYF.

The chain employs TRBV2 and TRBJ1-1; TRBD1 matches at 7 bases. The CDR3 is 12 residues long. With 6 bases clipped from V and 4 bases from J, the junction kept 2 bases outside the gene matches. The germline CDR1 and CDR2 sequences are SNHLY and FYNNEI. CDR3 nucleotide sequence: TGTGCCAGCAGGAGGGACAGCACTGAAGCTTTCTTT. It yields the protein CASRRDSTEAFF.

This clone showed up just once. This sequence joins TRBV5-6 and TRBJ1-2, with D possibly TRBD1 on 5 matching bases. With 0 bases removed from V and 0 bases from J, the gap between germline ends came to 12 bases. This CDR3 is built from 16 residues. Germline-derived CDR1 and CDR2 are SGHDT and YYEEEE. CDR3: CASSLERGRANYGYTF. The CDR3 DNA is TGTGCCAGCAGCTTGGAACGGGGGAGGGCTAACTATGGCTACACCTTC.

The rearrangement joins TRBV18 to TRBJ2-5; a weak D match, TRBD2 (5 bases). Germline V gene lookup returns CDR1 KGHSH and CDR2 LQKENI. CDR3 length: 17 amino acids. V was pared by 2 bases and J by 1 base, with 17 bases between. CDR3 protein: CASSPVAGYSPQETQYF. The CDR3 coding sequence is TGTGCCAGCTCACCAGTCGCGGGTTACTCACCCCAAGAGACCCAGTACTTC.

The chain combines TRBV7-2 with TRBJ1-1; no definite D call. The CDR3 is 15 amino acids. V lost 4 bases to trimming and J lost 1 base, with 13 bases between them. Germline V gives CDR1 SGHTA, CDR2 FQGNSA. CDR3 amino acids: CASSSLGIRNTEAFF. The CDR3 region has the DNA TGTGCCAGCAGCTCCCTCGGTATTAGGAACACTGAAGCTTTCTTT.

This clone was recorded once. The genes are TRBV5-5 and TRBJ2-2; 9 bases agree with TRBD1. J was trimmed by 7 bases and V by 4 bases; bases with no gene match: 11. CDR1 is SGHKS and CDR2 is YYEKEE in the germline V gene (reference sequence). This CDR3 spans 16 amino acids. For the CDR3, the DNA is TGTGCCAGCAGCCTCACCCGGACAGGGGCATTCGGGGAGCTGTTTTTT. Amino acids: CASSLTRTGAFGELFF.

The chain is built from TRBV7-2 and TRBJ2-7; weak D call: TRBD1 (5 bases). Per the germline V gene, CDR1 is SGHTA and CDR2 is FQGNSA. The CDR3 consists of 14 residues. V was cut by 5 bases and J by 3 bases, with 14 bases left in between. CDR3 in DNA: TGTGCCAGCAGCCCATCAGGGCCCCGCTACGAGCAGTACTTC. It encodes CASSPSGPRYEQYF.

V is TRBV6-6 and J is TRBJ1-2; perhaps TRBD1 as D (6 bases). The V gene's germline CDR1 is MNHNY and CDR2 SVGAGI (reference sequence). This CDR3 has 13 amino acids. V lost 6 bases and J 5 bases, leaving 13 bases between the germline ends. The CDR3 DNA reads as TGTGCCAGCAGCGCCGGAGGGGGGTATGGCTACACCTTC. Residues: CASSAGGGYGYTF.

There are a few counts of this clone. J is TRBJ1-2 and V is TRBV19; no clear D gene. Germline V gene data show CDR1 as LNHDA and CDR2 as SQIVND (reference sequence). The CDR3 is 16 residues long. Deletions cut 4 bases from V and 0 bases from J, with 15 bases between. CDR3 nucleotides: TGTGCCAGTAGTACATCATTGACATTCGCTAACTATGGCTACACCTTC. This sequence encodes CASSTSLTFANYGYTF.

The V call is TRBV19, the J call TRBJ2-2; maybe TRBD2 (5 bases). CDR1 LNHDA and CDR2 SQIVND come from the germline V gene (reference sequence). The CDR3 is made up of 13 amino acids. The V end was cut by 5 bases, the J end by 8 bases, with 12 bases between. DNA for the CDR3: TGTGCCAGTAGTGGTAGCGTTCCGGGGGAGCTGTTTTTT. Its protein product is CASSGSVPGELFF.

J is TRBJ2-7 and V is TRBV7-2, with TRBD2 matching over 11 bases. This CDR3 has 15 residues. With 5 bases clipped from V and 1 base from J, the junction kept 4 bases outside the gene matches. Germline values: CDR1 SGHTA, CDR2 FQGNSA. For the CDR3, the DNA is TGTGCCAGCAGCCCTAGCGGGGGGCTATCCTACGAGCAGTACTTC. Encoded protein: CASSPSGGLSYEQYF.

This clone was counted once. The V and J genes are TRBV5-4 and TRBJ1-1, with 7 bases fitting TRBD1. This CDR3 contains 14 residues. CDR1 is SGHNT, CDR2 YYREEE, per germline (reference sequence). The junction had 4 bases not matched to a gene; V was cut back by 1 base and J by 4 bases. This CDR3 reads CASSLPGDSTEAFF. CDR3 sequence (DNA): TGTGCCAGCAGCTTGCCGGGGGACAGCACTGAAGCTTTCTTT.

The V and J genes are TRBV10-3 and TRBJ1-2; 8 bases are a match to TRBD1. V trimming: 11 bases; J trimming: 1 base; junction bases outside the gene matches: 9. The CDR3 runs to 14 residues. CDR1 is ENHRY, CDR2 SYGVKD, per germline. CDR3 in DNA: TGTGCCGCCAAGCGGACAGGGAATAACTATGGCTACACCTTC. It translates to CAAKRTGNNYGYTF.

The CDR3 coding sequence is TGTGCCAGCAGCGAGACCCCGACAGCAGGGGAGCTGTTTTTT. It translates to CASSETPTAGELFF. This chain joins TRBV9 and TRBJ2-2; perhaps TRBD1 as D (5 bases). The germline V gene has CDR1 SGDLS and CDR2 YYNGEE. Trimming stripped 3 bases from V and 8 bases from J, with 14 bases between. The CDR3 is 14 amino acids. The full variable domain, with the rest looked up from reference TRBV9 and TRBJ2-2, is DSGVTQTPKHLITATGQRVTLRCSPRSGDLSVYWYQQSLDQGLQFLIQYYNGEERAKGNILERFSAQQFPDLHSELNLSSLELGDSALYFCASSETPTAGELFFGEGSRLTVL.

This chain joins TRBV7-8 and TRBJ2-5; unclear D gene. Trimming removed 0 bases at V and 4 bases at J, with 9 bases between. CDR3 size: 14 residues. The germline V gene has CDR1 SGHVS and CDR2 FQNEAQ. CDR3: CASSLASGAETQYF. The CDR3 region has the DNA TGTGCCAGCAGCTTAGCTAGTGGAGCAGAGACCCAGTACTTC.

V gene TRBV27 combines with J gene TRBJ2-7; 11 nucleotides agree with TRBD2. J was trimmed by 5 bases and V by 10 bases; bases with no gene match: 10. This CDR3 is built from 14 residues. From germline, CDR1 is MNHEY and CDR2 SMNVEV (reference sequence). The CDR3 nucleotides are TGTGCCACTTCTTCTAGCGGGGGGCCCAACGAGCAGTACTTC. Translating it yields CATSSSGGPNEQYF.

This chain links TRBV7-3 with TRBJ2-2; D gene ambiguous. The CDR3 consists of 13 residues. The germline V gene has CDR1 SGHTA and CDR2 FQGTGA. Between the trimmed V and J ends, which lost 5 bases and 3 bases, there was a span of 7 bases. The DNA for the CDR3 is TGTGCCAGCAGCCCCGTGTACACCGGGGAGCTGTTTTTT. Its translation is CASSPVYTGELFF.

This clone came up once. V and J are TRBV6-1 and TRBJ1-2, with a possible D match to TRBD1 (5 bases). V was trimmed by 7 bases and J by 4 bases, leaving 7 bases between them. Germline lookup yields CDR1 MNHNS and CDR2 SASEGT. The CDR3 spans 11 residues. DNA of the CDR3: TGTGCCAGCAATGGGGGCTATGGCTACACCTTC. Amino acid sequence: CASNGGYGYTF.

The rearrangement links TRBV7-2 to TRBJ2-3, with 8 bases identical to TRBD2. The CDR3 spans 16 residues. The V gene end was trimmed by 6 bases and the J gene end by 5 bases; junction bases not matched to a gene: 13. Germline lookup yields CDR1 SGHTA and CDR2 FQGNSA. CDR3 residues: CASSPGTAGEVDTQYF. The CDR3 coding sequence is TGTGCCAGCAGTCCAGGCACAGCGGGAGAGGTAGATACGCAGTATTTT.

The rearrangement joins TRBV29-1 to TRBJ2-1; the D gene is possibly TRBD2 (5 bases). The CDR3 loop spans 13 amino acids. Between the trimmed V and J ends, which lost 5 bases and 5 bases, there was a span of 13 bases. Germline-derived CDR1 and CDR2 are SQVTM and ANQGSEA. This CDR3 is CSVTSRPNNEQFF. DNA for the CDR3: TGCAGCGTTACTAGTCGGCCCAACAATGAGCAGTTCTTC.

This clone was observed at least ten times. The rearrangement joins TRBV7-9 to TRBJ1-5; 7 positions agree with TRBD1. There are 14 residues in the CDR3. The germline CDR1 and CDR2 sequences are SEHNR and FQNEAQ (reference sequence). The J segment lost 7 bases and the V segment lost 1 base, leaving 4 bases of the junction unmatched. CDR3 region: CASSLGTGVQPQHF. CDR3 DNA sequence: TGTGCCAGCAGCTTAGGTACAGGGGTACAGCCCCAGCATTTT.

The chain combines TRBV28 with TRBJ1-2; D gene ambiguous. V lost 4 bases and J 2 bases, leaving 8 bases between the germline ends. Germline V CDR1 and CDR2: MDHEN, SYDVKM. The CDR3 is made up of 13 amino acids. CDR3 protein: CASSSPINYGYTF. For the CDR3, the DNA is TGTGCCAGCAGTTCCCCCATCAACTATGGCTACACCTTC.

The J gene is TRBJ2-7, the V gene TRBV25-1; a weak D match, TRBD2 (5 bases). V lost 4 bases to trimming and J lost 9 bases, with 22 bases between them. Germline V lookup: CDR1 MGHDK, CDR2 SYGVNS. This CDR3 contains 15 residues. The CDR3: CASSGTWRGGFWQYF. The CDR3 DNA reads TGTGCCAGCAGTGGGACTTGGCGAGGCGGGTTTTGGCAGTACTTC.